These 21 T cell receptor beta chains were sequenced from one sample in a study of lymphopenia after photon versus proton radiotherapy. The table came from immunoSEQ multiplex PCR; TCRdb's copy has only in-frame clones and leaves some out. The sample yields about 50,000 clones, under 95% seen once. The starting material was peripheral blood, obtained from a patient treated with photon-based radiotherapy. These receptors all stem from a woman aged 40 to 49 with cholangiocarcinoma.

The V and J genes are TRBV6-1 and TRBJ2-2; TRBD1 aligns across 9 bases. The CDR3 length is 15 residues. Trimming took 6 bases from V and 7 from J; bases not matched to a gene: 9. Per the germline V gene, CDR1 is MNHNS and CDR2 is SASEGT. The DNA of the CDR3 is TGTGCCAGCAGGTCGGGACAGGGAAATGGCGGGGAGCTGTTTTTT. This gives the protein CASRSGQGNGGELFF.

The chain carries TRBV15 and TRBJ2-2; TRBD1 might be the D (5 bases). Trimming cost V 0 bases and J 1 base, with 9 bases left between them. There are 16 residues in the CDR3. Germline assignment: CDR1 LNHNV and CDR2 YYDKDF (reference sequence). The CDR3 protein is CATSRDPTGNTGELFF. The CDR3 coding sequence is TGTGCCACCAGCAGAGACCCCACAGGGAACACCGGGGAGCTGTTTTTT.

The CDR3 spells CASSPHGTAFRYSNQPQHF. In DNA, the CDR3 is TGTGCCAGCAGCCCCCACGGGACGGCCTTCCGATATAGCAATCAGCCCCAGCATTTT. The gene calls are TRBV5-5 and TRBJ1-5, with D possibly matching TRBD1 (5 bases). With 4 bases removed from V and 0 bases from J, the gap between germline ends came to 23 bases. The length of the CDR3 is 19 residues. Germline-derived CDR1 and CDR2 are SGHKS and YYEKEE (reference sequence).

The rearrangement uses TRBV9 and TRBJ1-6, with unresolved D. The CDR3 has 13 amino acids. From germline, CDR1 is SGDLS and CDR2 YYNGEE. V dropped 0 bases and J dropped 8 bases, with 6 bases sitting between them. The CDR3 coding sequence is TGTGCCAGCAGCGTAGGGGGTGATTCACCCCTCCACTTT. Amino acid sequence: CASSVGGDSPLHF.

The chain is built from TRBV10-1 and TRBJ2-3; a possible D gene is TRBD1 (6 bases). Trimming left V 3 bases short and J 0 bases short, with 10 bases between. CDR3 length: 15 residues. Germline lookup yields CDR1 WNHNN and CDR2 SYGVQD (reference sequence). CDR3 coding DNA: TGCGCCAGCAGTGACACGACAGGTAGCACAGATACGCAGTATTTT. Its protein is CASSDTTGSTDTQYF.

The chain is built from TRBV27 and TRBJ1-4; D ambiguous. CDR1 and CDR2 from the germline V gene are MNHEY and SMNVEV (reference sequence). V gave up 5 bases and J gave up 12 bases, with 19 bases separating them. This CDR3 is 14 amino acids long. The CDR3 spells CASSPRPLNPQLFF. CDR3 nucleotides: TGTGCCAGCAGTCCCCGTCCACTCAACCCTCAACTGTTTTTT.

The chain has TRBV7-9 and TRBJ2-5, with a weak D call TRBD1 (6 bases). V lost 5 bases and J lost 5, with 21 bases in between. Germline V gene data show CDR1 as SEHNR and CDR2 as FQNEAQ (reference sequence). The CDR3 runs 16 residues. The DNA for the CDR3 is TGTGCCAGCAGCCTCCGGGACAAAAGCGGCCGGGAGACCCAGTACTTC. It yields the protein CASSLRDKSGRETQYF.

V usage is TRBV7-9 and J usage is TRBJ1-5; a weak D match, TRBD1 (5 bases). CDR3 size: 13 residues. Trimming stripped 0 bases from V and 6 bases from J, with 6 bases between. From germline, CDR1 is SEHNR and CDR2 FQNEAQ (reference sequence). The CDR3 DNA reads TGTGCCAGCAGCTTAGCGGGGCCTCAGCCCCAGCATTTT. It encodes CASSLAGPQPQHF.

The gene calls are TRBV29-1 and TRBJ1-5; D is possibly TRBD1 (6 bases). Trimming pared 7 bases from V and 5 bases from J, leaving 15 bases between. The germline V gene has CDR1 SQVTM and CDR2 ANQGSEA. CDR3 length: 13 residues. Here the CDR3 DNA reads TGCAGCGCCGGCGAGGAGGGGGATCAGCCCCAGCATTTT. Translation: CSAGEEGDQPQHF. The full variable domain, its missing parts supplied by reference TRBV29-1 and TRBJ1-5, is SAVISQKPSRDICQRGTSLTIQCQVDSQVTMMFWYRQQPGQSLTLIATANQGSEATYESGFVIDKFPISRPNLTFSTLTVSNMSPEDSSIYLCSAGEEGDQPQHFGDGTRLSIL.

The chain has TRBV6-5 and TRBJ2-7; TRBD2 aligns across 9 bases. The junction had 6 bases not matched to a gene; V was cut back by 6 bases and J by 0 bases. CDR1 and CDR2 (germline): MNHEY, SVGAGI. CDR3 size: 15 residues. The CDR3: CASSPDSGSSYEQYF. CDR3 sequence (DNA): TGTGCCAGCAGCCCAGATAGCGGGAGCTCCTACGAGCAGTACTTC.

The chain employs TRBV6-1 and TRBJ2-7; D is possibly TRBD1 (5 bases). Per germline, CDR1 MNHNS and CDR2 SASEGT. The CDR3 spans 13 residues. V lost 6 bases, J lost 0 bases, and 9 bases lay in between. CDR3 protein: CASRTDNSYEQYF. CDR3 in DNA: TGTGCCAGCAGGACAGATAACTCCTACGAGCAGTACTTC.

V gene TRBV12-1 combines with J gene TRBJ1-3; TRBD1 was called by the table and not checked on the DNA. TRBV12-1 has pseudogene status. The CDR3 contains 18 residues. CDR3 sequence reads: CASSSPGHLLRTGNTIYF. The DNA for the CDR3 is TGTGCCAGCAGCTCACCGGGACACTTATTAAGGACTGGAAACACCATATATTTT.

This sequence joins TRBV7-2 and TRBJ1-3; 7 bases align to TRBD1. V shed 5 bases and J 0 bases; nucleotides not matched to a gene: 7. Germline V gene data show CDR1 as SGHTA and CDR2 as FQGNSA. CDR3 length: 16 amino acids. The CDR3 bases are TGTGCCAGCAGCCCACGGACAGGCCACTCTGGAAACACCATATATTTT. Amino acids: CASSPRTGHSGNTIYF.

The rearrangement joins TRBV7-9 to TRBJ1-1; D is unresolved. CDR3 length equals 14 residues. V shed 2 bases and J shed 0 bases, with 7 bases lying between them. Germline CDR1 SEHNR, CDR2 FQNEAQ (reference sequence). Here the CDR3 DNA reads TGTGCCAGCAGCTTAAGTGGGCTGAACACTGAAGCTTTCTTT. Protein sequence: CASSLSGLNTEAFF.

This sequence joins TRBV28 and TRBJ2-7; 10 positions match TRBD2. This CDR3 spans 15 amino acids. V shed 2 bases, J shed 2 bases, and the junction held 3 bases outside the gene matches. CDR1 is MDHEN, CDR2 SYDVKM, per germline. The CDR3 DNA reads TGTGCCAGCAGTTTAAACCTAGCGGGAGCCTACGAGCAGTACTTC. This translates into CASSLNLAGAYEQYF.

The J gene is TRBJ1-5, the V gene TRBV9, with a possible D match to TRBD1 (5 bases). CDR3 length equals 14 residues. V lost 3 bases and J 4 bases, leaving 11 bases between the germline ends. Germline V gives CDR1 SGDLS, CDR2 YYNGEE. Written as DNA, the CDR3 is TGTGCCAGCAGCGGGGACGTGGGAAATCAGCCCCAGCATTTT. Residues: CASSGDVGNQPQHF.

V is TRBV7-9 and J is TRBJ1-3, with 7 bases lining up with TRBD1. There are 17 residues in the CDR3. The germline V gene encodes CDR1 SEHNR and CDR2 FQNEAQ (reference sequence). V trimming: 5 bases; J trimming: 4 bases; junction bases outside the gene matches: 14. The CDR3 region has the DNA TGTGCCAGCAGCCCTTTTCTTACAGGGGCGAGGGGAAACACCATATATTTT. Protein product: CASSPFLTGARGNTIYF.

The CDR3 loop is CASSGSRGAVYNEQFF. The CDR3 DNA reads TGTGCCAGCAGCGGGTCACGGGGGGCCGTCTACAATGAGCAGTTCTTC. The J gene is TRBJ2-1, the V gene TRBV2; D may be TRBD2 (7 bases). Trimming cost V 6 bases and J 3 bases, with 18 bases left between them. CDR3 length: 16 amino acids. Germline values: CDR1 SNHLY, CDR2 FYNNEI.

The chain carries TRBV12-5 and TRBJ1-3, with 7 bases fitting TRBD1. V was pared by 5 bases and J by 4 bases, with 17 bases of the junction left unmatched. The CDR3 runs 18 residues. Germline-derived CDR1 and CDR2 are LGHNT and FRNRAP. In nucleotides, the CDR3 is TGTGCTAGTGGTCCGACAGGGTGGGGAAAAAGGATCGGAAACACCATATATTTT. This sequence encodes CASGPTGWGKRIGNTIYF.

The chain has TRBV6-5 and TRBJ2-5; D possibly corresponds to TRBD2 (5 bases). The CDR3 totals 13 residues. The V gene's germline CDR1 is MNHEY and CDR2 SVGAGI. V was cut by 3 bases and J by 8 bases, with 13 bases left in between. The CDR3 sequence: CASSYGLRETQYF. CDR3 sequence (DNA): TGTGCCAGCAGTTATGGGCTTCGGGAAACCCAGTACTTC.

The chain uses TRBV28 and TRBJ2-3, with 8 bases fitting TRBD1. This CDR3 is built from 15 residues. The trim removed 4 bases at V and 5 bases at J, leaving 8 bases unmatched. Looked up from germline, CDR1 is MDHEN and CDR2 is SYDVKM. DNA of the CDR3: TGTGCCAGCAGTTGGGGACAGGTCAAGGAAGATACGCAGTATTTT. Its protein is CASSWGQVKEDTQYF.